Listed below are T cell receptor beta chains from one sample, sequenced in a study of T cell repertoires in cytomegalovirus infection. Using its own MiXCR run on the reads, TCRdb lists one record per CDR3 protein. The sample includes roughly 920,000 distinct CDR3 sequences, 31% of them seen just once. Their antigens are not known. Sequenced here: cultured CD8+ T cells from PBMCs, sampled from culture after CMV antigen stimulation. These receptors originate from a human donor in good health (CMV status not recorded). Some clones in this sample may be carry-over from other donors' samples. The CDR3 runs from the conserved cysteine through the conserved F or W. A D gene is named only where the DNA matches it firmly. Rows give clone size only sometimes, using once, few, many, or a class for an expanded clone.

j_call,v_call,clone_size,d_call,cdr3_aa,cdr3_nt
TRBJ1-2,TRBV4-3,-,-,CASSPIPGERGYGYTF,TGCGCCAGCAGCCCTATTCCTGGGGAACGGGGCTATGGCTACACCTTC
TRBJ2-3,TRBV4-3,-,-,CASSQVVTDTQYF,TGCGCCAGCAGCCAAGTCGTCACAGATACGCAGTATTTT
TRBJ1-1,TRBV10-3,-,-,CAIKAGSTEAFF,TGTGCCATCAAGGCGGGGAGCACTGAAGCTTTCTTT
TRBJ2-2,TRBV27,many,-,CASSLYLFGELFF,TGTGCCAGCAGTTTATATCTCTTCGGGGAGCTGTTTTTT
TRBJ2-3,TRBV10-3,-,-,CASHPGDTQYF,TGTGCCTCCCACCCGGGGGATACGCAGTATTTT
TRBJ2-5,TRBV19,few,-,CASSPSERDQETQYF,TGTGCCAGTAGTCCCTCGGAAAGAGACCAAGAGACCCAGTACTTC
TRBJ2-5,TRBV20-1,-,TRBD1,CSARDPPTGNQETQYF,TGCAGTGCTAGAGATCCACCGACAGGGAACCAAGAGACCCAGTACTTC
TRBJ1-2,TRBV6-6,-,TRBD1,CASSSSILPDRAGGYTF,TGTGCCAGCAGTTCCTCCATATTGCCCGACAGGGCTGGCGGCTACACCTTC
TRBJ1-1,TRBV4-1,few,-,CASSQDEGWGTEAFF,TGCGCCAGCAGCCAAGATGAGGGATGGGGAACTGAAGCTTTCTTT
TRBJ1-2,TRBV4-3,-,-,CASSQGRGGDGYTF,TGCGCCAGCAGCCAAGGGAGGGGGGGAGATGGCTACACCTTC
TRBJ2-3,TRBV6-2/TRBV6-3,-,-,CASRTRTDPATQYF,TGTGCCAGCCGGACAAGAACGGACCCAGCTACGCAGTATTTT
TRBJ1-4,TRBV7-6,few,TRBD1,CASSSRQGAVEKLFF,TGTGCCAGCAGCTCCCGGCAGGGGGCGGTTGAAAAACTGTTTTTT
TRBJ2-2,TRBV27,-,-,CASSLVLGELFF,TGTGCCAGCAGTTTGGTTTTGGGGGAGCTGTTTTTT
TRBJ2-1,TRBV4-1,few,-,CASSQATTYNEQFF,TGCGCCAGCAGCCAGGCCACGACCTACAATGAGCAGTTCTTC
TRBJ2-5,TRBV7-6,-,-,CASRLLEGMGETQYF,TGTGCCAGCAGATTACTAGAAGGAATGGGAGAGACCCAGTACTTC
TRBJ2-3,TRBV6-5,-,-,CASSPLGGSFLSTDTQYF,TGTGCCAGCAGTCCTTTAGGGGGGTCCTTCCTGAGCACAGATACGCAGTATTTT
TRBJ2-5,TRBV6-2/TRBV6-3,few,-,CASSYSSARETQYF,TGTGCCAGCAGTTACTCGTCGGCTAGGGAGACCCAGTACTTC
TRBJ2-5,TRBV7-8,-,-,CASSLGTWYTQETQYF,TGTGCCAGCAGCTTAGGTACTTGGTACACCCAAGAGACCCAGTACTTC
TRBJ2-3,TRBV7-8,-,TRBD2,CASSLEGLAGGKDTQYF,TGTGCCAGCAGCTTAGAAGGGCTAGCGGGGGGCAAGGATACGCAGTATTTT
TRBJ2-1,TRBV4-2,-,TRBD2,CASSRETGGNEQFF,TGTGCCAGCAGCCGTGAGACGGGGGGGAATGAGCAGTTCTTC
TRBJ2-1,TRBV2,-,-,CASNRGITFF,TGTGCCAGCAACCGGGGTATCACGTTCTTC
TRBJ2-3,TRBV27,few,TRBD2,CASSFGLAGGVDTQYF,TGTGCCAGCAGTTTCGGACTAGCGGGGGGAGTAGATACGCAGTATTTT
TRBJ1-1,TRBV27,-,-,CASSFSRVVVRTEAFF,TGTGCCAGCAGTTTCTCCCGAGTTGTGGTTAGGACTGAAGCTTTCTTT
TRBJ1-1,TRBV14,-,-,CASSQDDYRLDLNTEAFF,TGTGCCAGCAGCCAAGATGATTACAGGCTAGACTTGAACACTGAAGCTTTCTTT
TRBJ1-6,TRBV7-2,-,TRBD1,CASSLEVSGQHYSPLHF,TGTGCCAGCAGCTTAGAGGTGTCGGGACAGCATTATTCACCCCTCCACTTT
TRBJ1-1,TRBV4-3,-,-,CASSLAPEGLNTEAFF,TGCGCCAGCAGCCTGGCTCCCGAGGGCCTGAACACTGAAGCTTTCTTT
TRBJ2-1,TRBV5-1,-,-,CASSRFYQMSSYNEQFF,TGCGCCAGCAGCCGATTCTACCAGATGAGCTCCTACAATGAGCAGTTCTTC
TRBJ2-1,TRBV11-1,few,TRBD2,CASSTPSGGFYNEQFF,TGTGCCAGCAGCACGCCGAGCGGGGGGTTCTACAATGAGCAGTTCTTC
TRBJ2-5,TRBV20-1,few,TRBD2,CSAHLPSGTSGGKQETQYF,TGCAGTGCTCACCTCCCCTCCGGGACTAGCGGGGGGAAACAAGAGACCCAGTACTTC
TRBJ1-5,TRBV7-9,once,-,CASSLDGQINSNQPQHF,TGTGCCAGCAGCTTAGATGGGCAGATCAATAGCAATCAGCCCCAGCATTTT
TRBJ2-2,TRBV6-1,-,TRBD1,CASRADRVSRTGELFF,TGTGCCAGCAGAGCGGACAGGGTATCGCGTACCGGGGAGCTGTTTTTT
TRBJ2-3,TRBV7-2,many,TRBD2,CASSLGLAGGQTDTQYF,TGTGCCAGCAGCCTCGGACTAGCGGGGGGGCAAACAGATACGCAGTATTTT
TRBJ2-2,TRBV2,few,-,CAGAETNTGELFF,TGTGCCGGAGCGGAAACGAACACCGGGGAGCTGTTTTTT
TRBJ2-1,TRBV12-3/TRBV12-4,few,TRBD2,CASRGGLAGGKSYNEQFF,TGTGCCAGCAGGGGGGGACTAGCGGGGGGGAAGTCCTACAATGAGCAGTTCTTC
TRBJ1-3,TRBV12-3/TRBV12-4,-,-,CASTTPPLASGNTIYF,TGTGCCAGCACCACCCCCCCGCTGGCCTCTGGAAACACCATATATTTT
TRBJ1-5,TRBV12-3/TRBV12-4,-,-,CASSPGRSNQSQHF,TGTGCCAGCAGTCCCGGACGTAGCAATCAGTCCCAGCATTTT
TRBJ2-1,TRBV5-4,-,-,CASSLGTAFNEQFF,TGTGCCAGCAGCTTGGGGACTGCCTTCAATGAGCAGTTCTTC
TRBJ1-2,TRBV20-1,-,TRBD1,CSAPPTGAGYGYTF,TGCAGTGCCCCTCCTACAGGGGCCGGGTATGGCTACACCTTC
TRBJ2-7,TRBV27,few,TRBD2,CASSLPGRDYEQYF,TGTGCCAGCAGCCTTCCGGGGAGGGACTACGAGCAGTACTTC
TRBJ1-1,TRBV7-6,few,TRBD1,CASRPRQGGGILNTEAFF,TGTGCCAGCAGACCGAGACAGGGGGGGGGCATCTTGAACACTGAAGCTTTCTTT
TRBJ2-5,TRBV12-3/TRBV12-4,many,-,CASSSMGQEETQYF,TGTGCCAGCAGTTCTATGGGGCAGGAAGAGACCCAGTACTTC
TRBJ1-3,TRBV12-3/TRBV12-4,-,-,CASSLQFSGNTIYF,TGTGCCAGTAGTTTACAATTCTCTGGAAACACCATATATTTT
TRBJ1-5,TRBV12-3/TRBV12-4,-,TRBD1,CASSSIRQGRIYGNQPQHF,TGTGCCAGCAGTTCAATTAGACAGGGAAGAATTTATGGCAATCAGCCCCAGCATTTT
TRBJ1-5,TRBV5-8,-,-,CASSRPGTESNQPQHF,TGTGCCAGCAGCCGACCCGGGACGGAGAGCAATCAGCCCCAGCATTTT
TRBJ1-2,TRBV10-2,-,-,CASSEVDTSTNYGYTF,TGCGCCAGCAGTGAGGTCGACACTTCCACTAACTATGGCTACACCTTC
TRBJ1-1,TRBV6-1,-,-,CASSESWNTEAFF,TGTGCCAGCAGTGAATCCTGGAACACTGAAGCTTTCTTT
TRBJ2-5,TRBV7-3,-,TRBD1,CASSPWTGRTETQYF,TGTGCCAGCAGCCCTTGGACAGGGCGAACGGAGACCCAGTACTTC